These 10 T cell receptor beta chains came from one sample sequenced in a study of shared clonotypes between healthy human individuals. Naive CD8 cells, CD45RO-negative and positively selected for CCR7, excluded terminally differentiated effector memory CD45RA+ cells. Only in-frame clones appear in the TCRdb table, and some are missing; sequencing was by immunoSEQ multiplex PCR. The sample comprises about 1.9 million clones, around 93% of which are singletons, and around 1.7% rests with the top ten. The sample was naive CD8+ T cells from PBMCs. Every receptor here comes from a man between 18 and 35 years old in good health. Some clones in this sample may be carry-over from other donors' samples.

This clone appeared a single time. The rearrangement uses TRBV11-3 and TRBJ2-7; D is ambiguous. CDR3 length: 13 residues. V dropped 4 bases and J dropped 5 bases, with 12 bases sitting between them. CDR1 SGHNT and CDR2 YENEEA come from the germline V gene. In DNA, the CDR3 is TGTGCCAGCAGCTACCTCGAGTCGAACGAGCAGTACTTC. Its protein is CASSYLESNEQYF.

This clone was counted a few times. This may be a read error: a much more frequent sequence differs by one nucleotide. Additional DNA sequences in this sample encode the identical CDR3. This sequence joins TRBV27 and TRBJ1-1; D call uncertain. The CDR3 contains 12 residues. Trimming cost V 2 bases and J 3 bases, with 4 bases left between them. Germline V gives CDR1 MNHEY, CDR2 SMNVEV (reference sequence). The DNA of the CDR3 is TGTGCCAGCAGTTTAGGGGACACTGAAGCTTTCTTT. It is translated as CASSLGDTEAFF.

For this clone: At the DNA level, this CDR3 is encoded by other sequences in the same sample as well. This chain uses TRBV4-3 with TRBJ1-1; D call uncertain. The germline V gene encodes CDR1 LGHNA and CDR2 YSLEER. The CDR3 covers 14 residues. V was pared by 1 base and J by 1 base, with 7 bases between. The CDR3 here is CASSQVRQNTEAFF. For the CDR3, the DNA is TGCGCCAGCAGCCAAGTCAGGCAGAACACTGAAGCTTTCTTT.

The rearrangement joins TRBV29-1 to TRBJ1-1, with D possibly TRBD1 on 5 matching bases. The V end lost 7 bases, the J end lost 0 bases, and 12 bases lay between the germline ends. CDR3 length equals 13 residues. Germline CDR1 reads SQVTM; CDR2 reads ANQGSEA. The CDR3 loop is CSAAEGLNTEAFF. The CDR3 DNA reads TGCAGCGCCGCCGAGGGGCTGAACACTGAAGCTTTCTTT.

This clone was found once. The gene calls are TRBV29-1 and TRBJ1-2, with 12 bases aligning to TRBD1. The germline CDR1 and CDR2 sequences are SQVTM and ANQGSEA. The V and J ends lost 2 bases and 4 bases, in that order; junction bases with no gene match: 5. This CDR3 comprises 15 residues. The chain's CDR3 is CSVEPRDRGLYGYTF. The CDR3 bases are TGCAGCGTTGAACCGAGGGACAGGGGGCTCTATGGCTACACCTTC. Using reference TRBV29-1 and TRBJ1-2 for the parts outside the CDR3, the full variable domain is SAVISQKPSRDICQRGTSLTIQCQVDSQVTMMFWYRQQPGQSLTLIATANQGSEATYESGFVIDKFPISRPNLTFSTLTVSNMSPEDSSIYLCSVEPRDRGLYGYTFGSGTRLTVV.

The V and J genes are TRBV29-1 and TRBJ2-7; D may match TRBD1 or TRBD2 (5 bases each). This CDR3 comprises 13 residues. Looked up from germline, CDR1 is SQVTM and CDR2 is ANQGSEA. The germline V and J ends were trimmed by 0 bases and 6 bases, with 12 bases remaining between them. The CDR3 sequence is CSVEDHGGFEQYF. The DNA for the CDR3 is TGCAGCGTTGAAGATCATGGGGGATTCGAGCAGTACTTC.

V usage is TRBV5-5 and J usage is TRBJ1-2; 8 nucleotides match TRBD1. The CDR3 covers 15 residues. V lost 4 bases and J lost 2; bases outside the gene matches: 7. In germline, CDR1 is SGHKS, CDR2 YYEKEE (reference sequence). CDR3: CASSVTGAPNYGYTF. The CDR3 DNA sequence: TGTGCCAGCAGCGTGACAGGGGCCCCCAACTATGGCTACACCTTC.

V and J are TRBV4-3 and TRBJ2-2; 7 nucleotides line up with TRBD2. Germline V CDR1 and CDR2: LGHNA, YSLEER. V shed 0 bases, J shed 4 bases, and the junction held 17 bases outside the gene matches. The CDR3 consists of 20 residues. The CDR3 protein is CASSQDERQWEGMFTGELFF. The CDR3 DNA follows: TGCGCCAGCAGCCAAGATGAGCGGCAGTGGGAGGGGATGTTCACCGGGGAGCTGTTTTTT.

The chain is built from TRBV5-4 and TRBJ2-2, with TRBD2 matching 14 bases. The trim removed 0 bases at V and 0 bases at J, leaving 7 bases unmatched. The CDR3 contains 20 residues. Germline CDR1 reads SGHNT; CDR2 reads YYREEE (reference sequence). This CDR3 reads CASSLDAGTSGSPNTGELFF. The CDR3 DNA follows: TGTGCCAGCAGCTTGGACGCCGGGACTAGCGGGAGTCCGAACACCGGGGAGCTGTTTTTT. Drawing the rest from reference TRBV5-4 and TRBJ2-2, the complete variable domain is ETGVTQSPTHLIKTRGQQVTLRCSSQSGHNTVSWYQQALGQGPQFIFQYYREEENGRGNFPPRFSGLQFPNYSSELNVNALELDDSALYLCASSLDAGTSGSPNTGELFFGEGSRLTVL.

The chain is built from TRBV30 and TRBJ2-7; 10 bases match TRBD1. J gave up 5 bases and V 5 bases, and 9 bases lay outside the gene matches. The CDR3 spans 14 residues. Germline V gene data show CDR1 as GTSNPN and CDR2 as SVGIG (reference sequence). CDR3 in DNA: TGTGCCTGGGGGGAGGGACAGGGGCTCCACGAGCAGTACTTC. Residues: CAWGEGQGLHEQYF. Supplemented by reference TRBV30 and TRBJ2-7, the full variable domain reads SQTIHQWPATLVQPVGSPLSLECTVEGTSNPNLYWYRQAAGRGLQLLFYSVGIGQISSEVPQNLSASRPQDRQFILSSKKLLLSDSGFYLCAWGEGQGLHEQYFGPGTRLTVT.